This is a list of T cell receptor beta chains from one sample in a study of blood T cell repertoires in COVID-19. The method was immunoSEQ multiplex PCR; TCRdb's version includes in-frame clones alone and lacks a portion of them. The table includes 150,000 to 180,000 clones, under 95% detected once. Sequenced: peripheral blood. Source of these receptors: a man between 45 and 60 years old with acute or convalescent COVID-19. CDR3s include the opening cysteine and the closing phenylalanine or tryptophan. The D gene is left open where the match is weak. Clone size is given for some rows only: seen once, a few or many times, or a class if the clone is expanded.

D: TRBD2
J: TRBJ2-3
V: TRBV27
size: NA
DNA: TGTGCCAGCAGTTTATGGGGAGGGTCAGATACGCAGTATTTT
CDR3: CASSLWGGSDTQYF

D: TRBD1
J: TRBJ1-1
V: TRBV6-5
size: NA
DNA: TGTGCCAGCAGTCTAACAGGGGGCACTGAAGCTTTCTTT
CDR3: CASSLTGGTEAFF

D: TRBD2
J: TRBJ2-1
V: TRBV5-1
size: NA
DNA: TGCGCCAGCAGCTTGCGAACTAGCGGGGACAATGAGCAGTTCTTC
CDR3: CASSLRTSGDNEQFF

D: TRBD1
J: TRBJ2-2
V: TRBV19
size: few
DNA: TGTGCCAGTAGATTAAGGACAGGGATCAAGCTGTTTTTT
CDR3: CASRLRTGIKLFF

D: TRBD1
J: TRBJ1-2
V: TRBV9
size: NA
DNA: TGTGCCAGCAGCGTAATGGGACAGGGGGCTCGGGGCTACACCTTC
CDR3: CASSVMGQGARGYTF

D: TRBD1
J: TRBJ1-1
V: TRBV7-9
size: NA
DNA: TGTGCCAGCAGCCGGGACAGTGTGAAGGACACTGAAGCTTTCTTT
CDR3: CASSRDSVKDTEAFF

D: NA
J: TRBJ1-6
V: TRBV11-2
size: NA
DNA: TGTGCAGTGGGCAGATCTAATTCACCCCTCCACTTT
CDR3: CAVGRSNSPLHF

D: NA
J: TRBJ2-5
V: TRBV11-2
size: NA
DNA: TGTGCCAGCAGCTTTCCATCTTTGGCCCAAGAGACCCAGTACTTC
CDR3: CASSFPSLAQETQYF

D: TRBD2
J: TRBJ2-1
V: TRBV19
size: NA
DNA: TGTGCCACCAAGCGGGATGATAATGAGCAGTTCTTC
CDR3: CATKRDDNEQFF

D: NA
J: TRBJ2-7
V: TRBV27
size: NA
DNA: TGTGCCAGCACAGCGCTAGCAGGCTCGGTGCAGTACTTC
CDR3: CASTALAGSVQYF

D: TRBD2
J: TRBJ2-3
V: TRBV9
size: NA
DNA: TGTGCCAGCAGCGCTGCGACTAGCGGGGGCGCAGATACGCAGTATTTT
CDR3: CASSAATSGGADTQYF

D: NA
J: TRBJ2-5
V: TRBV9
size: NA
DNA: TGTGCCAGCAGCGTAGGCGGGCGCGCGAAGGAGACCCAGTACTTC
CDR3: CASSVGGRAKETQYF

D: TRBD2
J: TRBJ2-3
V: TRBV15
size: NA
DNA: TGTGCCACCAGCAGGACTACCTTAGGCGGGAGGGCCCGCGATACGCAGTATTTT
CDR3: CATSRTTLGGRARDTQYF

D: TRBD1
J: TRBJ1-5
V: TRBV27
size: NA
DNA: TGTGCCAGCAGCCGGACAGGGGGCAATCAGCCCCAGCATTTT
CDR3: CASSRTGGNQPQHF

D: NA
J: TRBJ2-5
V: TRBV21-1
size: NA
DNA: TGTGCCAGCAGCGTACAAGACAGGGCCATACAAGAGACCCAGTACTTC
CDR3: CASSVQDRAIQETQYF

D: NA
J: TRBJ1-2
V: TRBV5-1
size: NA
DNA: TGCGCCAGCAGCAAAAACAGGGTTCTTGATGGCTACACCTTC
CDR3: CASSKNRVLDGYTF

D: NA
J: TRBJ2-2
V: TRBV7-8
size: NA
DNA: TGTGCCAGCAGCAGGCGCTCCGGGACAACGAACACCGGGGAGCTGTTTTTT
CDR3: CASSRRSGTTNTGELFF

D: NA
J: TRBJ1-3
V: TRBV7-2
size: NA
DNA: TGTGCCAGCAGCTTCAAGCCAGGGGTCGGTGGAAACACCATATATTTT
CDR3: CASSFKPGVGGNTIYF

D: NA
J: TRBJ2-3
V: TRBV7-2
size: NA
DNA: TGTGCCAGCAGCCCGATACCCAAGGGGACGCAGTATTTT
CDR3: CASSPIPKGTQYF

D: TRBD2
J: TRBJ2-4
V: TRBV7-2
size: NA
DNA: TGTGCCAGCAGCCCACGGACTAGGGCACTTTCCAAAAACATTCAGTACTTC
CDR3: CASSPRTRALSKNIQYF